This entry concerns a single TCR beta chain. Repertoires were generated with immunoSEQ multiplex PCR, while TCRdb's copy carries only in-frame clones and drops some. The sample holds over 450,000 clones; about four fifths are singletons and the top ten take approximately 0.013%. This specimen belongs to a study of shared T cell receptors in the human thymus. This CDR3 comprises 15 residues. This sample was also put to use in a study of human thymus T cells. That source adds: Corrective surgery for congenital heart defects was being performed on the healthy Finnish infants who served as donors. Resections obtained during corrective heart surgery supplied the thymus tissue. Highly overlapping thymic repertoires among unrelated individuals were reported in related research.

Sequenced: thymocytes. This sequence originates from a boy younger than two with a congenital heart defect. The chain carries TRBV1 and TRBJ2-7; the DNA was not compared with TRBD2, the D call given in the table. TRBV1 has pseudogene status. CDR3 nucleotide sequence: TGCACCAGCCCCCTTGGGGCCGGGAGCGGTCGCGAGCAGTACTTC. This gives the protein CTSPLGAGSGREQYF.